This T cell receptor (beta chain) stems from a study of blood T cell repertoires in COVID-19. The overall study: The analysed material was cDNA or gDNA that came from T cells, B-cell-depleted T cells, or PBMCs.

TCRdb's copy holds only in-frame clones and misses some; the assay was immunoSEQ multiplex PCR. The data hold 250,000 to 400,000 clones, with roughly nine tenths observed a single time. CDR1 and CDR2 from the germline V gene are SGDLS and YYNGEE. V shed 2 bases and J shed 3 bases, with 14 bases lying between them. CDR3 length equals 16 residues. Across fewer than 25 US areas, participants ranged in age from 18 to 89 years. This chain joins TRBV9 and TRBJ2-2, with TRBD1 as a possible D gene (5 bases). The clonotype comes from a man in his sixties who had recovered from COVID-19. Sequenced: PBMCs or T cells enriched from blood (not recorded which). CDR3 amino acids: CASSVGQGLHTGELFF. CDR3 coding DNA: TGTGCCAGCAGCGTGGGGCAGGGTCTGCACACCGGGGAGCTGTTTTTT.